The clone carrying this T cell receptor (beta chain) was counted once. Its matching antigen is unknown. The time point denotes: new active TB diagnosis, blood taken before or within 7 days of starting treatment. Sequencing used immunoSEQ multiplex PCR; TCRdb keeps in-frame clones, though not all of them. The table records fewer than 40,000 clones, about 83% of them present only once. The data stem from a study of T cells in tuberculosis. General study findings and limits: Classification accuracy was approximately 85% (AUROC 0.90) with the GMM-specific repertoire. The TCR-beta difference was not significant; alpha differences partly reflected length.

Losses at the gene ends were 1 base for V and 4 bases for J; bases not matched to a gene: 5. Germline lookup yields CDR1 SGHTA and CDR2 FQGNSA. This CDR3 is built from 16 residues. The sample here was PBMCs, taken at tuberculosis diagnosis. The rearrangement links TRBV7-2 to TRBJ2-2, with 8 bases fitting TRBD1. The receptor comes from an adult with tuberculosis. CDR3 bases: TGTGCCAGCAGCTTAGGACAGGGGAGGAGCACCGGGGAGCTGTTTTTT. Residues: CASSLGQGRSTGELFF.